This is a list of T cell receptor beta chains from one sample in a study of PD-1 blockade in classical Hodgkin lymphoma. TCRdb keeps only in-frame clones here, not all; method: immunoSEQ multiplex PCR. The data show about 58,000 clones, 85% to 95% seen once. The sample in question was peripheral blood mononuclear cells (PBMCs), obtained before the second cycle of nivolumab. The source is a human donor with classical Hodgkin lymphoma. The CDR3 runs from the conserved cysteine through the conserved F or W. The D gene is left open where the match is weak. Expanded clones are given a class, and other clones once, few, many or no size at all.

CDR3aa	CDR3nt	abundance	d_gene	v_gene	j_gene
CASRLAGAGETQYF	TGTGCCAGCAGGCTAGCGGGGGCGGGAGAGACCCAGTACTTC	NA	TRBD2	TRBV27	TRBJ2-5
CASSLVTSGGYEQYF	TGTGCCAGCAGTTTAGTGACTAGCGGGGGGTACGAGCAGTACTTC	NA	TRBD2	TRBV27	TRBJ2-7
CASRVTRDRFNEQFF	TGTGCCAGCAGAGTAACCAGGGACCGATTCAATGAGCAGTTCTTC	NA	NA	TRBV2	TRBJ2-1
CASSSRPAREFF	TGTGCCAGCAGTTCACGGCCGGCCCGTGAGTTCTTC	NA	NA	TRBV27	TRBJ2-1
CASSLGGTAPNTGELFF	TGTGCCAGCAGCCTAGGAGGGACAGCCCCGAACACCGGGGAGCTGTTTTTT	NA	NA	TRBV11-3	TRBJ2-2
CASSLEGDQPQHF	TGTGCCAGCAGCTTAGAAGGGGATCAGCCCCAGCATTTT	NA	NA	TRBV7-9	TRBJ1-5
CAWSASGLRNSDTQYF	TGTGCCTGGAGTGCTTCGGGACTCCGGAATTCAGATACGCAGTATTTT	NA	NA	TRBV30	TRBJ2-3
CASSILGLAGGGVPGELFF	TGTGCCAGTAGTATACTCGGACTAGCGGGAGGAGGAGTACCCGGGGAGCTGTTTTTT	NA	TRBD2	TRBV19	TRBJ2-2
CASSDGSHEQYF	TGTGCCAGCAGCGACGGGAGCCACGAGCAGTACTTC	NA	NA	TRBV9	TRBJ2-7
CASSSWTSGGASYNEQFF	TGTGCCAGCAGTTCATGGACTAGCGGGGGGGCATCCTACAATGAGCAGTTCTTC	NA	TRBD2	TRBV27	TRBJ2-1
CASKTGPIAGVGTDTQYF	TGTGCCAGCAAAACAGGGCCTATAGCGGGAGTCGGCACAGATACGCAGTATTTT	once	TRBD2	TRBV27	TRBJ2-3